This TCR beta chain was captured in a study of T cell responses to AZD1222 COVID-19 vaccine. Study details: Analyses pooled second doses at about 4 or about 12 weeks. Study results and caveats: The study found Spike-specific TCR breadth and depth rose after two AZD1222 doses. Variant regions that are unmutated are reportedly the target of nearly half of spike-specific TCRs. Donors skewed white British and female; clonal diversity was possibly underestimated.

Sequencing was performed with immunoSEQ multiplex PCR; in TCRdb, only in-frame clones are kept and a portion is missing. This table has about 150,000 clones, 88% appearing once. Concerning this clone: The antigen is undetermined.

This TCR came from an adult in good health. Sequenced material: peripheral blood, taken on day 0 of AZD1222 vaccination.

CDR3 protein: CASRGTVTTSEQYF. The CDR3 nucleotides are TGCGCCAGCAGGGGGACAGTGACAACGTCCGAGCAGTACTTC. V usage is TRBV5-1 and J usage is TRBJ2-7; 7 bases agree with TRBD1. CDR1 SGHRS and CDR2 YFSETQ come from the germline V gene. The V and J ends lost 5 bases and 6 bases, in that order; junction bases with no gene match: 11. The CDR3 has 14 residues.